This T cell receptor (beta chain) was captured by sequencing in a study of T cell responses to AZD1222 COVID-19 vaccine. Assay: immunoSEQ multiplex PCR; the TCRdb copy retains only in-frame clones and omits some. The sample lists 120,000 or so clones; roughly 89% were seen once. Trimming cost V 6 bases and J 4 bases; bases outside gene matches: 22. The length of the CDR3 is 20 residues. Germline V gene sequence: CDR1 MNHEY, CDR2 SMNVEV (reference sequence). The sequences come from peripheral blood, collected on day 0 of AZD1222 vaccination. This receptor was taken from an adult in good health. The V gene is TRBV27, the J gene TRBJ2-2, with 8 nucleotides matching TRBD2. The CDR3 loop is CASSRRNSGSGIGLTGELFF. CDR3 sequence (DNA): TGTGCCAGCAGCCGTCGTAATAGCGGTAGCGGGATCGGCCTCACCGGGGAGCTGTTTTTT.